This T cell receptor (beta chain) comes out of a study of TIL therapy for anti-PD-1-resistant metastatic lung cancer. Across the study: Tumors had a median PD-L1 proportion score of 6%. Most patients had lung adenocarcinoma; a handful of tumors were EGFR-mutant, two ALK-rearranged; half smoked currently or formerly. Whole-study findings and limits: TIL cultures after expansion showed higher clonality and lower diversity than baseline tumor (median about 5.6% vs 31%). Many TIL product clones were absent from baseline tumor, suggesting clonal contraction.

CDR1 is SGHDT and CDR2 is YYEEEE in the germline V gene. The V end lost 4 bases, the J end lost 0 bases, and 6 bases lay between the germline ends. The length of the CDR3 is 13 residues. The immunoSEQ assay was v3. Only in-frame clones appear in the TCRdb table, and some are missing; sequencing was by immunoSEQ multiplex PCR. Among about 50,000 clones listed, over 65% were seen once. Regarding time point: pre-treatment sample, taken before nivolumab and TIL therapy. Pleural nodules or supraclavicular lymph nodes made up most of the excised metastases sampled. Turning to this clone: The antigen remains undetermined.

The chain carries TRBV5-6 and TRBJ2-3, with no clear D. The specimen comprised tumor tissue, sampled at baseline. The receptor was derived from a person between 25 and 80 years old with non-small cell lung cancer. CDR3 amino acids: CASSGASTDTQYF. The CDR3 DNA sequence: TGTGCCAGCAGCGGAGCCAGCACAGATACGCAGTATTTT.